This T cell receptor beta chain was sequenced in a study of blood T cell repertoires in COVID-19. Whole-study context: Both acute and convalescent COVID-19 samples were obtained from the United States, Italy and Spain.

Sequencing used immunoSEQ multiplex PCR; TCRdb keeps in-frame clones, though not all of them. Here the sample spans about 25,000 clones, around 88% being singletons. Germline CDR1 SGHNT, CDR2 YYREEE (reference sequence). V dropped 2 bases and J dropped 4; count of bases not matched to a gene: 3. The CDR3 length is 14 residues. V and J are TRBV5-4 and TRBJ2-7, with 10 nucleotides matching TRBD2. This clonotype was obtained from a human donor with active COVID-19. The donor label of this sample is uncertain. Material for sequencing was peripheral blood. Here the CDR3 reads CASSLAGGPYEQYF. CDR3 DNA sequence: TGTGCCAGCAGCTTAGCGGGAGGGCCATACGAGCAGTACTTC.